The 6 T cell receptor beta chains listed next were all sequenced from one sample in a study of blood T cell repertoires in COVID-19. Produced via immunoSEQ multiplex PCR; TCRdb's table is partial and in-frame only. This sample yields around 130,000 clones, of which approximately 90% are seen a single time; about 2% belongs to the top ten. Sequenced input: peripheral blood. These receptors were collected from a woman between 50 and 59 years old with acute or convalescent COVID-19.

The sample holds a few counts of this clone. J is TRBJ2-5 and V is TRBV9; D gene ambiguous. Germline-derived CDR1 and CDR2 are SGDLS and YYNGEE. This CDR3 is built from 15 residues. The germline V and J ends were trimmed by 0 bases and 1 base, with 10 bases remaining between them. The CDR3 DNA follows: TGTGCCAGCAGCGTAGCGCCAGAAACCCAAGAGACCCAGTACTTC. It is translated as CASSVAPETQETQYF.

The chain is built from TRBV15 and TRBJ1-6, with D uncertain. The CDR3 is 16 amino acids. The V gene's germline CDR1 is LNHNV and CDR2 YYDKDF (reference sequence). V lost 0 bases and J 0 bases, leaving 6 bases between the germline ends. The CDR3 coding sequence is TGTGCCACCAGCAGAGATCGGAGCTCCTATAATTCACCCCTCCACTTT. This gives the protein CATSRDRSSYNSPLHF.

This rearrangement joins TRBV19 to TRBJ1-2, with 7 bases aligning to TRBD1. Germline CDR1 LNHDA, CDR2 SQIVND (reference sequence). The CDR3 is made up of 14 amino acids. V shed 6 bases, J shed 7 bases, and the junction held 11 bases outside the gene matches. The CDR3 DNA follows: TGTGCCAGTAGGGTCGGCAGGGGGAGGTCTGGCTACACCTTC. Its translation is CASRVGRGRSGYTF.

V and J are TRBV6-5 and TRBJ2-2; D not resolved. From germline, CDR1 is MNHEY and CDR2 SVGAGI. The CDR3 contains 13 residues. With 7 bases removed from V and 2 bases from J, the gap between germline ends came to 8 bases. In DNA, the CDR3 is TGTGCCAGCATCCAGACTAACACCGGGGAGCTGTTTTTT. Its protein product is CASIQTNTGELFF.

The chain employs TRBV14 and TRBJ1-2; D gene uncertain. With 1 base removed from V and 7 bases from J, the gap between germline ends came to 16 bases. This CDR3 spans 15 amino acids. Germline V gene lookup returns CDR1 SGHDN and CDR2 FVKESK. CDR3 sequence reads: CASSQGGGGVGGYTF. CDR3 nucleotide sequence: TGTGCCAGCAGCCAAGGAGGCGGCGGGGTCGGTGGCTACACCTTC.

The chain is built from TRBV7-2 and TRBJ2-2, with D possibly being TRBD2 (5 bases). V was cut by 2 bases and J by 3 bases, with 10 bases left in between. The length of the CDR3 is 15 residues. The germline gives CDR1 SGHTA, CDR2 FQGNSA. The CDR3 loop reads CASSLSSGYTGELFF. The CDR3 DNA sequence: TGTGCCAGCAGCTTATCAAGCGGATACACCGGGGAGCTGTTTTTT. Combining the CDR3 with reference TRBV7-2 and TRBJ2-2 gives the whole variable domain GAGVSQSPSNKVTEKGKDVELRCDPISGHTALYWYRQSLGQGLEFLIYFQGNSAPDKSGLPSDRFSAERTGGSVSTLTIQRTQQEDSAVYLCASSLSSGYTGELFFGEGSRLTVL.